This TCR beta chain stems from a study of PD-1 blockade in classical Hodgkin lymphoma. Study details: Patients had nivolumab dosed at 3 mg/kg, delivered intravenously every 2 weeks.

Whole-study results and caveats: Lower baseline TCR diversity marked trial partial responders and progressors.

Sample time point: cycle 4 day 1 (C4D1), after 6 weeks of nivolumab. Relapse after autologous stem cell transplantation occurred in every patient, and brentuximab vedotin exposure varied. Sequencing used immunoSEQ multiplex PCR; TCRdb keeps in-frame clones, though not all of them. Of tens of thousands of clones listed, around 90% are singletons. With 4 bases removed from V and 5 bases from J, the gap between germline ends came to 11 bases. CDR3 length: 13 amino acids. CDR1 and CDR2 from the germline V gene are SNHLY and FYNNEI. Points on this clone: The antigen remains undetermined.

The TCR originated in a human donor with classical Hodgkin lymphoma. Sequenced here: peripheral blood mononuclear cells (PBMCs), sampled before the fourth cycle of nivolumab. The chain is built from TRBV2 and TRBJ1-2, with D possibly matching TRBD1 (5 bases). This CDR3 is CASSGGRRYGYTF. DNA of the CDR3: TGTGCCAGCAGTGGGGGACGGAGATATGGCTACACCTTC. Combining the CDR3 with reference TRBV2 and TRBJ1-2 gives the whole variable domain EPEVTQTPSHQVTQMGQEVILRCVPISNHLYFYWYRQILGQKVEFLVSFYNNEISEKSEIFDDQFSVERPDGSNFTLKIRSTKLEDSAMYFCASSGGRRYGYTFGSGTRLTVV.